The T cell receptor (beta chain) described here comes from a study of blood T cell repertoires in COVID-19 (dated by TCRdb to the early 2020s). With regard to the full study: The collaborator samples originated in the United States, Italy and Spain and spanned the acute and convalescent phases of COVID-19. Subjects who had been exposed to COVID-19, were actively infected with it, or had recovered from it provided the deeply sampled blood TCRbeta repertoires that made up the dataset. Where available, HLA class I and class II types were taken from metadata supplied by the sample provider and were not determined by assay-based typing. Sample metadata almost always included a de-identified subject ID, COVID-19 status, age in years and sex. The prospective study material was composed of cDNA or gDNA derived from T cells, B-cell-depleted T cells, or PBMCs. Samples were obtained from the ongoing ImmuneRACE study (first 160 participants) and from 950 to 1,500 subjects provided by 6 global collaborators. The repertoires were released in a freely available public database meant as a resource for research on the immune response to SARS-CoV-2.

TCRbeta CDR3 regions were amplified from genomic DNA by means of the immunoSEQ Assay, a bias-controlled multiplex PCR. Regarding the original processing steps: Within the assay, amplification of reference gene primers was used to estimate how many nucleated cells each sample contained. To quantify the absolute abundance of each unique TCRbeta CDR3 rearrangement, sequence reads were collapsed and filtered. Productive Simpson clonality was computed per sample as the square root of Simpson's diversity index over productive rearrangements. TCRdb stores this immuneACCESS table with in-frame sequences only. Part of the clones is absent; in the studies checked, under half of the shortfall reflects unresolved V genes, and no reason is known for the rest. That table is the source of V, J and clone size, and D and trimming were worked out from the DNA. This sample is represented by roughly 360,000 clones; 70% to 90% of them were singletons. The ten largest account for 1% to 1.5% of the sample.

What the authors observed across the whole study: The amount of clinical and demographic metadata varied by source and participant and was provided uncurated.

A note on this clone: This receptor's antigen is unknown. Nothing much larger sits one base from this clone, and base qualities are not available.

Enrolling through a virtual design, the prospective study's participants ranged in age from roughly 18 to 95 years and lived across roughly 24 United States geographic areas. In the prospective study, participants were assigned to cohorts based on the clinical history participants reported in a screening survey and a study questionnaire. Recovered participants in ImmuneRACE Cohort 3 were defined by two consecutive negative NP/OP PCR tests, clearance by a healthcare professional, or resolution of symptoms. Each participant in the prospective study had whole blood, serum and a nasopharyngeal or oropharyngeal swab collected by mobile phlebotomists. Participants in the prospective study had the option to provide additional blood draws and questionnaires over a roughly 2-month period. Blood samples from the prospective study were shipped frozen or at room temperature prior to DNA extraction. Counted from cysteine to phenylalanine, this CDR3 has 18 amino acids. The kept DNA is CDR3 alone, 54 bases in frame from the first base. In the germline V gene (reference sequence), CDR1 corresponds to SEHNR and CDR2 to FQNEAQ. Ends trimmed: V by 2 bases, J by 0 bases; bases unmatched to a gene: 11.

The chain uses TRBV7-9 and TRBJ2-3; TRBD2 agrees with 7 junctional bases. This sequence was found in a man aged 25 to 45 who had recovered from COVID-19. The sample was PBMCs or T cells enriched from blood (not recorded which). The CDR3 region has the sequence CASSLSALAVPSTDTQYF. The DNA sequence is TGTGCCAGCAGCTTATCGGCGCTAGCGGTCCCTAGCACAGATACGCAGTATTTT.